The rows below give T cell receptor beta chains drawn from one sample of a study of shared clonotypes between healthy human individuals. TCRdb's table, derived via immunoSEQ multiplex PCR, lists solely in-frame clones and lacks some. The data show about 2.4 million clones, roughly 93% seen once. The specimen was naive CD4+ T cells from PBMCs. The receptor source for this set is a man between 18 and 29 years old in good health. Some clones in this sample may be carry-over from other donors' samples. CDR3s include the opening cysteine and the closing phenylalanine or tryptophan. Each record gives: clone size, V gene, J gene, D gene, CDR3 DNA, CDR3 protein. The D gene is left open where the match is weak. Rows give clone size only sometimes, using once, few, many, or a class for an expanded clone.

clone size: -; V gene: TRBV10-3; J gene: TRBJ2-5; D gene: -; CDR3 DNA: TGTGCCATCAGTGACGGAGTTGGTGAGACCCAGTACTTC; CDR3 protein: CAISDGVGETQYF
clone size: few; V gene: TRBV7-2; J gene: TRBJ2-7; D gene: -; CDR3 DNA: TGTGCCAGCAGCTCCGAACGGGAGAAGCAGTACTTC; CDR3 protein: CASSSEREKQYF
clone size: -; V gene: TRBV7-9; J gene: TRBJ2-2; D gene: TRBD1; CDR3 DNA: TGTGCCAGCAGCTGGATAGACAGGGCAGGCACCGGGGAGCTGTTTTTT; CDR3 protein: CASSWIDRAGTGELFF
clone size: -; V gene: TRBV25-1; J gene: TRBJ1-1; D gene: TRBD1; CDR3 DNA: TGTGCCAGCAGTGACCGGGACAGACATTACCCCGAAGCTTTCTTT; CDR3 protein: CASSDRDRHYPEAFF
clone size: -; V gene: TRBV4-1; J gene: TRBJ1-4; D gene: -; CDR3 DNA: TGCGCCAGCAGCCAGGAGGGACTAACTAATGAAAAACTGTTTTTT; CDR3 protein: CASSQEGLTNEKLFF
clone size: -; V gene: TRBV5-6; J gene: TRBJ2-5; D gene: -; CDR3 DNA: TGTGCCAGCAGCTCGACTAGGGGAGGAGAGACCCAGTACTTC; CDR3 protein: CASSSTRGGETQYF
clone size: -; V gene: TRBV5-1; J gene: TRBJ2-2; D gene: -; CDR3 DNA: TGCGCCAGCAGCTTGGACCCTAGCGCACGGGATACCGGGGAGCTGTTTTTT; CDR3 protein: CASSLDPSARDTGELFF
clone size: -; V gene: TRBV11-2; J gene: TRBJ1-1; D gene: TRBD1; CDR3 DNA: TGTGCCAGCAGCCTCCCCCGGGACAGGGGGAACACTGAAGCTTTCTTT; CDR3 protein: CASSLPRDRGNTEAFF
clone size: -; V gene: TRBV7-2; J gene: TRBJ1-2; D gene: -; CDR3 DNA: TGTGCCAGCAGCTTAGAACAGGGTGGCCCGGGTGGCTACACCTTC; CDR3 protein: CASSLEQGGPGGYTF
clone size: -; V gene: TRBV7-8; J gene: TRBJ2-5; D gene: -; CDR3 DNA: TGTGCCAGCAGCTTAGAGCAGGGGTGGGGAGAGACCCAGTACTTC; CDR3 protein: CASSLEQGWGETQYF
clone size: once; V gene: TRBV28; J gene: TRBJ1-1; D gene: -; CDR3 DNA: TGTGCCAGCAGTTCCAGGGGAGACCTTATGAACACTGAAGCTTTCTTT; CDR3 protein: CASSSRGDLMNTEAFF
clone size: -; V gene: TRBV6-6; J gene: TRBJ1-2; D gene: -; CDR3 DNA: TGTGCCAGCAGTTACCGCCTACAAGGGGCTAACTATGGCTACACCTTC; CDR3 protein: CASSYRLQGANYGYTF
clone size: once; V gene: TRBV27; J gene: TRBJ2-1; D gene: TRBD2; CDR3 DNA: TGTGCCAGCATCCTCTTAGCGGGAGGCTACAATGAGCAGTTCTTC; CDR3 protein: CASILLAGGYNEQFF
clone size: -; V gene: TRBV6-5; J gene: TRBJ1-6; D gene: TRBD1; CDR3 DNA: TGTGCCAGCAGTAACAGGGGCGGGAATTCACCCCTCCACTTT; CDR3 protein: CASSNRGGNSPLHF
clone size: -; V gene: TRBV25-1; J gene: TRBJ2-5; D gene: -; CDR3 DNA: TGTGCCAGCAGTGAACTTCCATCGGCTAGCACGGAAGAGACCCAGTACTTC; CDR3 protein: CASSELPSASTEETQYF
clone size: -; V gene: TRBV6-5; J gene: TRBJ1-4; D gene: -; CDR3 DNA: TGTGCCAGCAGTTACGGCCACACTAATGAAAAACTGTTTTTT; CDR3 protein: CASSYGHTNEKLFF
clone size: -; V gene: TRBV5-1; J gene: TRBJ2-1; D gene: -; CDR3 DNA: TGCGCCAGCAGCGGTCGGAGACTCGTCGATGAGCAGTTCTTC; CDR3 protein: CASSGRRLVDEQFF
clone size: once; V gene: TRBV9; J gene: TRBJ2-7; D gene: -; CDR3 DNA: TGTGCCAGCAGCGGCCGGGACGGGAGCTCCTACGAGCAGTACTTC; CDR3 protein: CASSGRDGSSYEQYF
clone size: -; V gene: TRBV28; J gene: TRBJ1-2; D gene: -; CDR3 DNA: TGTGCCAGCAGTTTAGGGGGGCCTGGCTACACCTTC; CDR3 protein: CASSLGGPGYTF
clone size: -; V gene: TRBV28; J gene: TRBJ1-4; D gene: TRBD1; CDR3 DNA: TGTGCCAGCAGGGGAAGACCCGGGACAGCTAATGAAAAACTGTTTTTT; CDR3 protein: CASRGRPGTANEKLFF
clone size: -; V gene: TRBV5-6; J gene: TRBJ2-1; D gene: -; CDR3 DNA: TGTGCCAGCAGCTACAGGGCGGGTGCCAATGAGCAGTTCTTC; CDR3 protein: CASSYRAGANEQFF
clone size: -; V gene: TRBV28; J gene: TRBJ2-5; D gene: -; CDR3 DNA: TGTGCCAGCAGTACACCAGGGGGGTCGGAGACCCAGTACTTC; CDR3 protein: CASSTPGGSETQYF
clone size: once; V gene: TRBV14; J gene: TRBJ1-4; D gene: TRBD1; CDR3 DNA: TGTGCCAGCAGCCAGGGGACAGGGGCGTGGGAAAAACTGTTTTTT; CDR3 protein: CASSQGTGAWEKLFF